This TCR beta chain stems from a study of Ad26.COV2.S vaccination and SARS-CoV-2 variants. Study summary: Participant was drawn from the COV1001 Ad26.COV2.S trial arm. General study points: Individuals receiving vaccine had higher spike-specific TCR breadth than placebo recipients did. It was found that vaccine and placebo recipients had similar non-spike TCR breadth.

Turning to this clone: Its specificity is not known.

Specified treatment: some 20 received Ad26.COV2.S at low or high dose, single or two shots; roughly five received placebo; per-sample allocation not given. Following the first vaccine or placebo injection, samples were taken on day 63. Method: immunoSEQ multiplex PCR; TCRdb's copy keeps in-frame clones and lacks some. The top ten clones hold about 5% of a sample with some 350,000 clones, 90% of them seen once. The trim removed 0 bases at V and 5 bases at J, leaving 9 bases unmatched. Per the germline V gene, CDR1 is LGHNA and CDR2 is YNFKEQ. This CDR3 comprises 17 residues. This sequence was found in a person between 18 and 59 years old who received the Ad26.COV2.S COVID-19 vaccine or a placebo. The sample here was peripheral blood, taken in a trial of Ad26.COV2.S vaccine versus placebo. V gene TRBV4-2 combines with J gene TRBJ2-3; 9 bases are shared with TRBD2. The CDR3, as DNA: TGTGCCAGCAGCCAAGACGTCGCGCGGGAGGGGGTAGATACGCAGTATTTT. This sequence encodes CASSQDVAREGVDTQYF.